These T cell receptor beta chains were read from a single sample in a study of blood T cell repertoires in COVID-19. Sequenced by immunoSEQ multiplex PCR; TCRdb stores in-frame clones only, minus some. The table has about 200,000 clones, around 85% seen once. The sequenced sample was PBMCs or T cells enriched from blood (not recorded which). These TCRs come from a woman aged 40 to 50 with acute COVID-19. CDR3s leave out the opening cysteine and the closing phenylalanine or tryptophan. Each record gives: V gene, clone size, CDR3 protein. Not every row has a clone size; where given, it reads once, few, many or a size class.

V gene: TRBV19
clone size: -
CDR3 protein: ASSMGGMNTEAF

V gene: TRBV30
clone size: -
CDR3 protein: AWREDLYTEAF

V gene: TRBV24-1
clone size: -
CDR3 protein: ATSDAGMNTGELF

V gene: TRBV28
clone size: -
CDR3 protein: ASSLRSPLH

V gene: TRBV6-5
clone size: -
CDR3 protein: ASSRLPSNEQF

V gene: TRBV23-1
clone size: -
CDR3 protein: ASSQSWTGGHEQY

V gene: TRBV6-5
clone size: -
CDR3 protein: ASINGGGDSYEQY

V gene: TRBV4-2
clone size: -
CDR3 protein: ASGTGTVSSTDTQY

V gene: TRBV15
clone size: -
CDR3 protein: ATSRDTGVGQY

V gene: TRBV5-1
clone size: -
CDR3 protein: ASSLATHQETQY

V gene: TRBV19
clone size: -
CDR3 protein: ASSGGLGEQF

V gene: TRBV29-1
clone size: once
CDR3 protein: SVEGDRAYEQY

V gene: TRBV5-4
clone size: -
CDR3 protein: ASSDQSGSLYEQY

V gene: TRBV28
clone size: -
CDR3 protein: ASSAPRRDRNNEQF

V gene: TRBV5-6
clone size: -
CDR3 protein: ASSSLGSADYNEQF

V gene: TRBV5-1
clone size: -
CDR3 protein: ASSLFRTSGSGETQY

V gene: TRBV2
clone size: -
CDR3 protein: ASTPDRGVEKLF

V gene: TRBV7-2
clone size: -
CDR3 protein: ASSLFEATSGSEQY

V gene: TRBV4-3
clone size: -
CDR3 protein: ASSQGGQGNEKLF

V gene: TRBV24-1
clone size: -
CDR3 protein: ATSGGQGNQPQH

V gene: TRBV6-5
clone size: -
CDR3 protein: ASSYSTGSTYEQY

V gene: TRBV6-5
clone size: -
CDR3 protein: ASSPRSEGSDTQY

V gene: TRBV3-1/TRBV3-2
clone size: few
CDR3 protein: ASSQGVTSGSEETQY

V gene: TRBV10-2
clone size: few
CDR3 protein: ASTPDRALGYT

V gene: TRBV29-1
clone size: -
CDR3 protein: SPRTGWGSDTQY

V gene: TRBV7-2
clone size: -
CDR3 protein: ASSPQQDLNTEAF

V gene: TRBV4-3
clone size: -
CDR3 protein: ASSQVAGTGLYEQY

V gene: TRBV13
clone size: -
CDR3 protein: ASSIPGTGDGAF

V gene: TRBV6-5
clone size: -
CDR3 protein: ASRALAGTQY

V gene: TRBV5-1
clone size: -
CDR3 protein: ASSPQAAAGELF

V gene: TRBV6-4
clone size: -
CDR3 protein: ASRAGPTGEAF

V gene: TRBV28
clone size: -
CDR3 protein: ASSSSSYEQY

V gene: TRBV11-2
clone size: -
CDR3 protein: ASSPRRDRAYEQY

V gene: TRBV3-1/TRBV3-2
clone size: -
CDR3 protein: ASSQVLGQGDTEAF

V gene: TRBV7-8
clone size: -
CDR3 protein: ASSPPGLAGVETQY

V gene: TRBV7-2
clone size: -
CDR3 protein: ASSLLAGGGYNEQF

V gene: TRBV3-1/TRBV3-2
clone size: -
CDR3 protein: ASSHYSEIEQF

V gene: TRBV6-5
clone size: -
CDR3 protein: ASSLTGTDYEQY

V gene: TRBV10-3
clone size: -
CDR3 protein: AISEVGGTGELF

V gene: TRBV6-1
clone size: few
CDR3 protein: ASSEVWYRVSNQPQH

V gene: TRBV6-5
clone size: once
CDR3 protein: ASSPGATWTEAF

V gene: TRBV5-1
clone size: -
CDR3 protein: ASSLEHTRYGYT

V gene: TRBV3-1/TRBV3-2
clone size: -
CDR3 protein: ASSQQNNEQF

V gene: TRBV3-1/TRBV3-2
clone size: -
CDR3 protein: ASSPLLAGGRETQY

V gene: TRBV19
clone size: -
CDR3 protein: ASTNYQAGGTEAF

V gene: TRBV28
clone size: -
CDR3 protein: ASSFPGTGGRNEQF

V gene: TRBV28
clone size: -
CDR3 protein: ASSPVQNIQY

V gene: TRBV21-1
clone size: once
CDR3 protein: ASSNGPGGSYNEQF